This TCR beta chain was profiled in a study of T cell responses to AZD1222 COVID-19 vaccine (dated by TCRdb to the early 2020s). Some background on the complete study: TCR sequencing was performed for roughly 250 trial participants, of whom roughly 200 were given two doses of AZD1222 and approximately 25 were given two doses of MenACWY control vaccine. Enrollment into the trials was organized by age into subgroups of 18-55, 56-69 and 70-plus years, and those subgroups contained roughly 150, 30 and 60 TCR-sequenced participants, respectively. Broader findings and caveats from the paper: The 56-69-year group was small, and its depth increase did not reach significance, likely because of low power. Reportedly, almost half of the unique spike-specific TCRs recognized epitopes lying outside the regions that are mutated in the B.1.351 and B.1.1.7 variants. CD4 TCRs associated with the vaccine covered the entire spike protein, and the dominant responses were in regions 160-218 and 743-854. Because no day 14 peak-response samples were available, the repertoires could be characterized only after the peak T cell response. A significant rise in spike-specific TCR breadth and depth was observed after two AZD1222 doses relative to day 0 and relative to MenACWY recipients. Conclusions about previously exposed vaccinees are limited because only five or six AZD1222 recipients were SARS-CoV-2 seropositive at baseline. Participants were mostly white British, with more females than males. The authors suggested clonal diversity may have been underestimated.

To note about this clone: The antigen it recognizes is unknown. No clone much larger than this one lies a single base away; base qualities are absent.

The time point label corresponds to: about 28 days (+/-7) after the second vaccine dose. AZD1222 recipients given second doses at about 4 weeks or at about 12 weeks were pooled, since spike-specific TCR depth and breadth were not found to differ between the two schedules. Samples from vaccinated people were obtained from the UK trials COV001 and COV002, which included a single-blind randomized controlled phase 2/3 trial of AZD1222 (ChAdOx1 nCoV-19) in healthy adults. For TCRbeta chain sequencing, PBMC samples from trial participants were taken at day 0 and at day 28 after the second dose. The CDR3 regions of human TCRbeta chains were analyzed by immunosequencing. The authors processed their data as follows. TCRs in the repertoires were compared against a reference library of SARS-CoV-2-specific TCRs that had been generated with the MIRA antigen-specificity platform. Breadth was defined as the fraction of unique TCRs that were SARS-CoV-2-associated. Depth was defined as the fraction of total T cells that were SARS-CoV-2-associated. Using the MIRA data, each spike-specific TCR was assigned both to the spike region to which the TCR was reactive and to a CD4 or CD8 class. Log10-transformed breadth and depth values were compared by one-way ANOVA with Sidak's multiple comparisons tests. TCRdb obtained this table from immuneACCESS and retained in-frame rearrangements with V and J assigned. These tables miss some clones; where compared with another copy, unresolved V genes account for less than half of the shortfall, and the remainder is unexplained. From that table come the V and J calls and clone size; the DNA was used to work out D and trimming. This sample is represented by hundreds of thousands of clones; almost 95% of them were singletons. Less than 0.6% of the sample lies in the top ten.

The receptor was derived from an adult who received the AZD1222 COVID-19 vaccine. Here the sequenced sample was peripheral blood, taken 28 days after the second AZD1222 dose.

The DNA sequence reads TGTGCCAGCAGAAGGGACAGGACAACAGATACGCAGTATTTT. Translated, this gives CASRRDRTTDTQYF. The rearranged segments are TRBV7-3 and TRBJ2-3; 8 middle bases align to TRBD1. For CDR1 and CDR2, the germline V gene lists SGHTA and FQGTGA. V and J are trimmed by 6 bases and 3 bases, and the gene matches miss 5 bases of the junction. Inclusive of the bounding cysteine and phenylalanine, the CDR3 is 14 residues long. The only DNA kept is the CDR3, 42 bases in frame from the first base.